This T cell receptor (beta chain) was identified during a study of blood T cells in healthy people across ages (dated by TCRdb to between 2015 and 2016). The study in broad terms: In model experiments, roughly one uniquely barcoded TCR beta cDNA molecule per two T cells was captured by template switching. Age-related changes in TCR beta repertoire diversity were measured in the study by deep sequencing normalized with unique cDNA molecular identifiers. The donors were divided into four age groups: young (average approximately 16 years), middle-aged (approximately 39), aged (roughly 60) and long-lived (roughly 82). To avoid experimental bias, donors of different ages were randomly spread across the sequencing lanes. Two additional independent replicas of 1 million unique cDNA reads from the same blood draw were analyzed for two donors (one aged 18 to 30 and one aged 80 or older). Study-wide findings and limitations: As age increased, observed TCR beta diversity per million T cells dropped in a roughly linear way, and a significant reduction was already evident by age about 40. There was a strong correlation between observed TCR beta diversity and the percentage of naive T cells measured by flow cytometry. Estimates of total diversity based on one million sequenced T cells were regarded as lower bounds and as underestimates. The CMV infection status of donors was not known, potentially confounding age-related changes in expanded clonotypes. Because profiling used bulk unsorted PBMCs, naive and antigen-experienced compartments could not be compared conclusively. The long-lived group showed more naive CD4+ T cells, fewer expanded clones and increased TCR diversity than the aged group, suggesting age selection.

The library was obtained by 5' RACE. For sequencing, an Illumina HiSeq 2500 was employed. A second about 6 to 11 cycle PCR used a sample-barcoded 5' primer and a J-beta primer mix. A template-switch 5' adaptor carrying 12 random nucleotides introduced a unique molecular identifier onto each TCR beta cDNA molecule. At least 2.5 million CDR3-containing paired-end reads were obtained from each sample. The Mint cDNA synthesis kit, primed by a TRBC-specific oligonucleotide, was used to synthesize first-strand cDNA from all RNA. Following uracil-DNA glycosylase treatment, a first 18-cycle PCR with universal primers M1SS and BC2_uni_R was performed on all cDNA. From the authors' description of their analysis: Each sample was normalized by randomly selecting 1 million high-quality reads, each carrying a distinct molecular identifier. Reads sharing molecular identifiers were discarded rather than binned into consensus sequences. MiTCR, run with a Q25 quality threshold and the strictest error-elimination algorithm, handled CDR3 identification, clonotype clustering and error correction. Lower-bound total TCR beta diversity was estimated with a nonparametric unseen species model using Euler transformation. Starting from the raw public reads, TCRdb applied fastp trimming at Q25, assembled clones with MiXCR and retained in-frame beta chains. Entries that share a CDR3 protein sequence are merged under the most common genes and DNA. Clone size and V and J calls follow TCRdb, not the original study. This sample gives about 630,000 distinct CDR3 sequences in total; under 25% of them show up just once. The top ten clones comprise roughly 3.7% of the sample.

About this clonotype itself: No cognate antigen has been identified for it. No much larger clone is present one base from it, and per-base qualities are unavailable.

The 39 donors, aged about 6 to 95 years, were systemically healthy Caucasian individuals from Russia. Roughly 10 milliliters of peripheral blood were collected from each donor into EDTA-treated Vacutainer tubes. PBMCs were isolated by Ficoll-Paque density-gradient centrifugation, with at least 7 million obtained per sample. Trizol reagent was used to extract total RNA from PBMCs, with at least 6 micrograms per sample. Naive CD45RAhigh/CD27high T cell percentages were measured by flow cytometry on a PBMC aliquot from every donor. According to the germline V gene (reference sequence), CDR1 reads DFQATT and CDR2 reads SNEGSKA. Including cysteine and phenylalanine, the CDR3 has 13 amino acids. Of the read, only the CDR3 DNA is kept; its 39 bases are in frame from base 1. The junction carries 14 bases between V and J, which are trimmed by 6 bases and 2 bases respectively.

This chain is built from TRBV20-1 and TRBJ2-7; perhaps TRBD2 is the D gene, with 5 bases matching. Sequenced sample: blood. The clonotype was recovered from a man in his 70s in good health. Here the CDR3 is given as CSATQLGPYEQYF. Read as DNA, the sequence is TGCAGTGCAACCCAACTAGGCCCCTACGAGCAGTACTTC.